The clone carrying this T cell receptor beta chain occurred a few times. These data originate in a study of T-cell memory formation after mild COVID-19. Germline CDR1 is KGHDR and CDR2 is SFDVKD. Trimming at V came to 10 bases and at J to 0 bases, leaving 3 bases not matched to a gene. The CDR3 is made up of 13 amino acids. TCRdb processed the 5' RACE reads anew with MiXCR; each CDR3 protein has one entry. In the table there are around 140,000 distinct CDR3 sequences, under 30% of which are singletons. The specimen sequenced was PBMCs or a T cell subset sorted from them (not recorded which). The chain has TRBV24-1 and TRBJ2-3, with 7 bases matching TRBD2. This sequence was found in an adult woman who had mild COVID-19 (a few samples of this study predate the infection). Cell type and time point are not known. CDR3 DNA: TGTGCCACGCGGGGGACTAGCACAGATACGCAGTATTTT. Residues: CATRGTSTDTQYF.